The T cell receptor beta chain under discussion was sequenced for a study of beta chain features in type 1 diabetes. The CDR3 is 13 residues long. V lost 6 bases, J lost 7 bases, and 15 bases lay in between. The germline CDR1 and CDR2 sequences are SNHLY and FYNNEI. Only a few counts were recorded for this clone. The antigen is undetermined. The isolated RNA, all of it, was reverse transcribed, so expressed TCRB transcripts were what got sequenced. Using immunoSEQ multiplex PCR, the repertoire was profiled, and TCRdb retains in-frame clones only, with some absent. The repertoire holds 330,000 or so clones, around 20% seen once, with approximately 0.041% in the top ten. Using CD45RO/CCR7/CD25/CD127/CD95/CD27, CD4+ naive, central memory, regulatory and stem cell-like memory cells were sorted. Overall study findings and caveats: There was a moderate but significant shortening of TCRB CDR3s in all four CD4+ subsets of Type 1 diabetes patients.

The gene calls are TRBV2 and TRBJ2-5, with a possible D match to TRBD2 (6 bases). This sequence was found in a woman in her late teens or twenties in good health. The sample consisted of naive CD4+ T cells from blood. The CDR3 sequence: CASSDGGLGTQYF. In nucleotides, the CDR3 is TGTGCCAGCAGCGACGGGGGTTTAGGGACCCAGTACTTC.